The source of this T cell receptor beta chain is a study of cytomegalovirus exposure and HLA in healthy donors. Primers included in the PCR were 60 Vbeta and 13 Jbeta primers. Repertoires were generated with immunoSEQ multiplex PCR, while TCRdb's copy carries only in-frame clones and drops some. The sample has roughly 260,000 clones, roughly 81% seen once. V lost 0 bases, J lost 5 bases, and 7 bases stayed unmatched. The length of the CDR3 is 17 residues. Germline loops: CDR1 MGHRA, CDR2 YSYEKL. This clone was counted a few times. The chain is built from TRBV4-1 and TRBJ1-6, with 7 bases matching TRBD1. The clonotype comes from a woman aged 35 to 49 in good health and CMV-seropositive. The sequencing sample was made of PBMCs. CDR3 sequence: CASSQDPQGGNNSPLHF. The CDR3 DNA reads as TGCGCCAGCAGCCAAGATCCCCAGGGGGGAAATAATTCACCCCTCCACTTT.